The 4 T cell receptor beta chains below all came from one sample that was sequenced in a study of OX40 agonist ivuxolimab in advanced cancers. Libraries were prepared by immunoSEQ multiplex PCR; TCRdb keeps only in-frame clonotypes and omits some of them. Seen here are 68,000 or so clones, approximately 84% observed once, and the top ten hold roughly 2.1%. This specimen was CD4+ or CD8+ T cells sorted from blood, taken in a trial of the OX40 agonist ivuxolimab. These receptors were obtained from an adult with an advanced solid tumor such as melanoma, head and neck, liver or kidney cancer.

The chain uses TRBV4-2 and TRBJ1-5; D is possibly TRBD1 (5 bases). V lost 0 bases and J 2 bases, leaving 11 bases between the germline ends. CDR1 LGHNA and CDR2 YNFKEQ come from the germline V gene. The length of the CDR3 is 16 residues. The CDR3 DNA follows: TGTGCCAGCAGCCAAGATGATCGGGGCGGCAATCAGCCCCAGCATTTT. It yields the protein CASSQDDRGGNQPQHF.

The chain has TRBV19 and TRBJ2-7, with 12 bases identical to TRBD1. Germline CDR1 and CDR2: LNHDA and SQIVND (reference sequence). The V segment lost 2 bases and the J segment 5 bases; nucleotides outside the gene matches: 4. The CDR3 covers 15 residues. The CDR3 DNA reads as TGTGCCAGTAGTATAACGGGACAGGGGGCCGACGAGCAGTACTTC. This codes for CASSITGQGADEQYF.

The V and J genes are TRBV11-3 and TRBJ2-2, with TRBD1 matching 10 bases. Germline V gene data show CDR1 as SGHNT and CDR2 as YENEEA. The CDR3 loop spans 17 amino acids. V shed 5 bases and J 0 bases; nucleotides not matched to a gene: 6. CDR3: CASSRRDRGTNTGELFF. The CDR3 nucleotides read TGTGCCAGCAGCCGCCGGGACAGGGGAACGAACACCGGGGAGCTGTTTTTT.

This chain uses TRBV27 with TRBJ1-5; D is possibly TRBD1 (6 bases). Germline CDR1 reads MNHEY; CDR2 reads SMNVEV (reference sequence). This CDR3 is 14 amino acids long. V was clipped by 3 bases and J by 9 bases, with 15 bases between them. The CDR3 region is CASSLNGGGLPQHF. The CDR3 DNA is TGTGCCAGCAGTTTGAACGGTGGGGGGCTGCCCCAGCATTTT.